The source of this TCR beta chain is a study of response to subunit inactivated influenza vaccine. The germline gives CDR1 SGHAT, CDR2 FQNNGV. The CDR3 sequence is 14 residues long. Trimming left V 1 base short and J 1 base short, with 8 bases between. TCRdb processed the RT-PCR reads anew with MiXCR; each CDR3 protein has one entry. Seen here are about 480,000 distinct CDR3 sequences, 25% observed once, and the top ten hold over 1.5%. Comments on this clonotype: What it binds is unknown.

Study-wide results and caveats: With each seasonal influenza vaccination, the authors suggested, few new T cells are recruited.

The sequence came from a man aged 45 to 65 who received an inactivated influenza vaccine. This rearrangement joins TRBV11-2 to TRBJ2-7; tentative D call: TRBD2 (6 bases). The starting material was CD4+ T cells sorted from PBMCs, obtained less than 6 days after vaccination. The CDR3 nucleotides are TGTGCCAGCAGCTTAGGACTAGTTTCCTACGAGCAGTACTTC. This encodes CASSLGLVSYEQYF.